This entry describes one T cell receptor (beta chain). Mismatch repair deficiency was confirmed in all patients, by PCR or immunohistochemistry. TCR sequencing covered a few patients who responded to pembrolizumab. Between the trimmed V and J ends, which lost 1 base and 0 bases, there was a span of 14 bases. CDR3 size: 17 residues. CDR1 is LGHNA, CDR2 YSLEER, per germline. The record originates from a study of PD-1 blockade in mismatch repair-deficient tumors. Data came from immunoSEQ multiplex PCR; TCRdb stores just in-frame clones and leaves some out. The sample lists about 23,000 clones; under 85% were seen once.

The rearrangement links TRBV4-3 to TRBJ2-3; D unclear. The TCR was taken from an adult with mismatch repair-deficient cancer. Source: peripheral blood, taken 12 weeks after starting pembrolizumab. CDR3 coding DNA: TGCGCCAGCAGCCAAGCAGCCTGGGATTACAGCACAGATACGCAGTATTTT. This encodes CASSQAAWDYSTDTQYF.